This T cell receptor (beta chain) was retrieved from a study of blood T cell repertoires in COVID-19. Across the study: Acute and convalescent COVID-19 samples came from the United States, Italy and Spain. The cDNA or gDNA used as material had been derived from T cells, B-cell-depleted T cells, or PBMCs.

In the original analysis: Amplified reference gene primers provided the basis for estimating nucleated cell counts. The data were produced by immunoSEQ multiplex PCR, yet TCRdb's version contains in-frame clones alone and is incomplete. V and J calls and clone size are copied from that table; D and trimming were computed from the DNA. The data hold fewer than 120,000 clones, with 65% to 90% observed a single time. Deletions cut 5 bases from V and 0 bases from J, with 11 bases between. This CDR3 region has 15 residues. CDR1 and CDR2 from the germline V gene are MNHEY and SVGEGT. This TCR was sampled from a woman in her sixties or seventies with acute or convalescent COVID-19. V usage is TRBV6-2 or TRBV6-3 and J usage is TRBJ1-5; a possible D gene is TRBD1 (5 bases). Sequenced input: peripheral blood. CDR3 loop: CASSIGVLSNQPQHF. The CDR3 DNA follows: TGTGCCAGCAGTATAGGGGTTCTTAGCAATCAGCCCCAGCATTTT.